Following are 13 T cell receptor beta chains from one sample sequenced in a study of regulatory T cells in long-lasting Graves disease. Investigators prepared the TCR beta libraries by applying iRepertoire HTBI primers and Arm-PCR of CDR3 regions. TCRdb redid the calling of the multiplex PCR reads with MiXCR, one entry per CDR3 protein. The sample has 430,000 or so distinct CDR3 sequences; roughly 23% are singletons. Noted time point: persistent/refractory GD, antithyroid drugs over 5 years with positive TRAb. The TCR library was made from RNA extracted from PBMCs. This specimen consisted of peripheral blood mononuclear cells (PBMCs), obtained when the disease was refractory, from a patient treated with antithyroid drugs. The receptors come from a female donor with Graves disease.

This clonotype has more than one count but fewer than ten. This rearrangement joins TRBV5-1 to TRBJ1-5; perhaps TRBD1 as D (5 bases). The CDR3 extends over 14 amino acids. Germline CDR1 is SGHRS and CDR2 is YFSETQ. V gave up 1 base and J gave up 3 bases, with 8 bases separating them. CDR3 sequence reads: CASSLWGDNQPQHF. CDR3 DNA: TGCGCCAGCAGCTTGTGGGGGGACAATCAGCCCCAGCATTTT.

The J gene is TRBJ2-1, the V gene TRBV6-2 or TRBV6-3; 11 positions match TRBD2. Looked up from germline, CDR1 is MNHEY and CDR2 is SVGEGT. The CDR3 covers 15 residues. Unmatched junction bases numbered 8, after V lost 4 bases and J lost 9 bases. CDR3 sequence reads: CASSSILAGEGEQFF. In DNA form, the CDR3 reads TGTGCCAGCAGTTCCATACTAGCGGGAGAGGGTGAGCAGTTCTTC.

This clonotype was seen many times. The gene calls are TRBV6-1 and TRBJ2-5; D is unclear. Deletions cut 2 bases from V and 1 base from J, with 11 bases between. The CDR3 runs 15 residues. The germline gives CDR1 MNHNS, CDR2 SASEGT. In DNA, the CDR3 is TGTGCCAGCAGTGAACTAGTAGGCTTCCAAGAGACCCAGTACTTC. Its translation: CASSELVGFQETQYF.

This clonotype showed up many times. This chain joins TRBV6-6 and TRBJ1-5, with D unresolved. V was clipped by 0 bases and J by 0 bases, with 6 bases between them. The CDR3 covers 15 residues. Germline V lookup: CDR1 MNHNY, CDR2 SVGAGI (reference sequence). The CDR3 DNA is TGTGCCAGCAGTTACTCGGCGGGTAGCAATCAGCCCCAGCATTTT. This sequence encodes CASSYSAGSNQPQHF.

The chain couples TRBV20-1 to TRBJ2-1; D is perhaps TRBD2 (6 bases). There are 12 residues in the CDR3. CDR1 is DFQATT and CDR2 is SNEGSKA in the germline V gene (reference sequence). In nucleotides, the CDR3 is TGCACCATAGCGGTCCAATACAATGAGCAGTTCTTC. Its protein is CTIAVQYNEQFF.

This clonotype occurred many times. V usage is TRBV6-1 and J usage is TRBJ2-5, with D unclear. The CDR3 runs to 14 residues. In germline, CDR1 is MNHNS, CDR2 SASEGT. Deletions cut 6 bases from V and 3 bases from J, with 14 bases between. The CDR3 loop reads CASRLRWTEETQYF. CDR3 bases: TGTGCCAGCAGGCTGAGGTGGACGGAAGAGACCCAGTACTTC.

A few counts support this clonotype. DNA for the CDR3: TGCGCCAGCAGCTTGTTTGGGACAGGGGGGGCCTACGAGCAGTACTTC. It yields the protein CASSLFGTGGAYEQYF. The rearrangement joins TRBV5-1 to TRBJ2-7; 11 bases agree with TRBD1. In germline, CDR1 is SGHRS, CDR2 YFSETQ. This CDR3 is 16 amino acids long. V lost 1 base to trimming and J lost 2 bases; unmatched junction nucleotides: 5.

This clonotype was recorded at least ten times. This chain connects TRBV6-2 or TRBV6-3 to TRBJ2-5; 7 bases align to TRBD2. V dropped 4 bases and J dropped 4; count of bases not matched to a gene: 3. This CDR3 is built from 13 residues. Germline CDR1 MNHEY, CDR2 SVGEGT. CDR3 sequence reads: CASSLREVETQYF. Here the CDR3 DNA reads TGTGCCAGCAGTTTACGGGAGGTAGAGACCCAGTACTTC.

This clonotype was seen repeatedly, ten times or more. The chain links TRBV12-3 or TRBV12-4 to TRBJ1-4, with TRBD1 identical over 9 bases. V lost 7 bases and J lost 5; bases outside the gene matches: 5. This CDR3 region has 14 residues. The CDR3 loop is CASKTGGGNEKLFF. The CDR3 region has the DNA TGTGCCAGCAAAACAGGGGGCGGGAATGAAAAACTGTTTTTT.

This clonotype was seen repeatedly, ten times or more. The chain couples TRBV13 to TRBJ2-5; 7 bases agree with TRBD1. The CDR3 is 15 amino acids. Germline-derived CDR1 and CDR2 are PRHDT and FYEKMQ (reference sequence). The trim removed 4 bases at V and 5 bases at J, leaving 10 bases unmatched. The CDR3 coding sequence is TGTGCCAGCAGCTCTACGGGACAGTCGAAGGAGACCCAGTACTTC. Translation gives CASSSTGQSKETQYF.

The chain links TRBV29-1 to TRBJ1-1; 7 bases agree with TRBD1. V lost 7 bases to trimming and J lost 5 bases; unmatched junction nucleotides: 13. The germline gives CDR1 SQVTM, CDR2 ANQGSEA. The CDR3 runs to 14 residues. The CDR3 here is CSASGGQEGTEAFF. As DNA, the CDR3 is TGCAGCGCTAGTGGTGGACAGGAGGGTACTGAAGCTTTCTTT.

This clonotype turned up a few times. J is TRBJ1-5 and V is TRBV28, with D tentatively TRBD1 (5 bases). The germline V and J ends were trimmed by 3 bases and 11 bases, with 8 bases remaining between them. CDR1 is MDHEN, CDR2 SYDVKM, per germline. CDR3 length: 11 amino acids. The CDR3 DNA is TGTGCCAGCAGTTTTCTGACAGCCCAGCATTTT. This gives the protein CASSFLTAQHF. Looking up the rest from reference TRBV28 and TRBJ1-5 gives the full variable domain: DVKVTQSSRYLVKRTGEKVFLECVQDMDHENMFWYRQDPGLGLRLIYFSYDVKMKEKGDIPEGYSVSREKKERFSLILESASTNQTSMYLCASSFLTAQHFGDGTRLSIL.

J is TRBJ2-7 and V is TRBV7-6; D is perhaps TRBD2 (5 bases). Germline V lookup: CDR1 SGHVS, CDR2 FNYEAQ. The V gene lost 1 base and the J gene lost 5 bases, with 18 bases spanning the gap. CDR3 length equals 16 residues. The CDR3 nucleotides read TGTGCCAGCAGCTTAGTCGCGGTAGCTAGCATCCACGAGCAGTACTTC. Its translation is CASSLVAVASIHEQYF.